This T cell receptor beta chain was found in a study of cytomegalovirus exposure and HLA in healthy donors. Findings of the study overall: A missense DCLRE1C variant was associated with V- and J-gene trimming of TCR beta chains in a later analysis, and an independent cohort replicated the association.

Germline V CDR1 and CDR2: MDHEN, SYDVKM. Losses at the gene ends were 4 bases for V and 9 bases for J; bases not matched to a gene: 9. The CDR3 is 15 residues long. In the case of this clone: The antigen is not known.

The PCR used 60 Vbeta and 13 Jbeta primers. Clones were read by immunoSEQ multiplex PCR, and TCRdb kept only the in-frame ones, dropping some. The data contain a few hundred thousand clones, about 78% of them singletons. This rearrangement joins TRBV28 to TRBJ2-1; 10 bases align to TRBD2. Sequences were obtained from PBMCs. This clonotype was obtained from a woman aged 25 to 39 in good health and CMV-seronegative. CDR3 region: CASSSPSGRAFEQFF. DNA of the CDR3: TGTGCCAGCAGTTCACCGAGCGGGAGGGCCTTTGAGCAGTTCTTC.